This is a list of T cell receptor beta chains from one sample in a study of T cells in Graves' hyperthyroidism and ophthalmopathy. TCRdb re-analysed the multiplex PCR reads in MiXCR, keeping a single row per CDR3 protein. There are hundreds of thousands of distinct CDR3 sequences in the sample; around 20% occur only once, and around a third lies in the top ten. The sequencing input was blood. These receptor sequences come from a young man with Graves' ophthalmopathy. Both conserved end residues are part of each CDR3. A D gene is named only where the DNA matches it firmly. Rows give clone size only sometimes, using once, few, many, or a class for an expanded clone.

abundance: .
j_gene: TRBJ2-3
v_gene: TRBV20-1
d_gene: TRBD2
CDR3aa: CSARQGLAGDTDTQYF
CDR3nt: TGCAGTGCTAGACAGGGACTAGCGGGAGATACAGATACGCAGTATTTT

abundance: .
j_gene: TRBJ2-3
v_gene: TRBV7-2
d_gene: TRBD2
CDR3aa: CASSLGGRPDTQYF
CDR3nt: TGTGCCAGCAGCCTGGGGGGGAGACCAGATACGCAGTATTTT

abundance: .
j_gene: TRBJ2-3
v_gene: TRBV7-8
d_gene: .
CDR3aa: CTSSRPGRAVTDTQYF
CDR3nt: TGTACCAGCAGCCGGCCCGGACGGGCCGTCACAGATACGCAGTATTTT

abundance: few
j_gene: TRBJ2-1
v_gene: TRBV5-1
d_gene: .
CDR3aa: CASSRQGGNEQFF
CDR3nt: TGCGCCAGCAGCCGACAGGGAGGGAATGAGCAGTTCTTC

abundance: many
j_gene: TRBJ1-5
v_gene: TRBV30
d_gene: .
CDR3aa: CAWSVAGGNQPQHF
CDR3nt: TGTGCCTGGAGTGTGGCAGGGGGCAATCAGCCCCAGCATTTT

abundance: .
j_gene: TRBJ2-6
v_gene: TRBV5-1
d_gene: .
CDR3aa: CASSLETGSGANVLTF
CDR3nt: TGCGCCAGCAGCTTGGAAACAGGGTCTGGGGCCAACGTCCTGACTTTC

abundance: many
j_gene: TRBJ2-1
v_gene: TRBV28
d_gene: TRBD1
CDR3aa: CASTLGPGTGDNEQFF
CDR3nt: TGTGCCAGCACTCTAGGACCCGGGACAGGGGACAATGAGCAGTTCTTC

abundance: few
j_gene: TRBJ1-5
v_gene: TRBV28
d_gene: .
CDR3aa: CASSRPPLPGIGNQPQHF
CDR3nt: TGTGCCAGCAGCCGACCCCCCCTACCGGGGATTGGCAATCAGCCCCAGCATTTT

abundance: few
j_gene: TRBJ2-1
v_gene: TRBV2
d_gene: TRBD2
CDR3aa: CASTGLAESYNEQFF
CDR3nt: TGTGCCAGCACCGGACTAGCGGAGTCCTACAATGAGCAGTTCTTC

abundance: .
j_gene: TRBJ2-7
v_gene: TRBV20-1
d_gene: .
CDR3aa: CSAPSPSAISYEQYF
CDR3nt: TGCAGTGCTCCTTCCCCGAGCGCGATCTCCTACGAGCAGTACTTC

abundance: few
j_gene: TRBJ2-1
v_gene: TRBV5-5
d_gene: TRBD2
CDR3aa: CASSAEIAGGPWGTAPFF
CDR3nt: TGTGCCAGCAGCGCGGAGATAGCGGGAGGGCCTTGGGGTACAGCGCCGTTCTTC

abundance: .
j_gene: TRBJ2-1
v_gene: TRBV5-6
d_gene: .
CDR3aa: CASSLRKDSSYNEQFF
CDR3nt: TGTGCCAGCAGCTTACGCAAGGACAGCTCCTACAATGAGCAGTTCTTC

abundance: .
j_gene: TRBJ1-1
v_gene: TRBV27
d_gene: .
CDR3aa: CASSLMRVTSRNTEAFF
CDR3nt: TGTGCCAGCAGTTTAATGAGGGTTACCTCTAGGAACACTGAAGCTTTCTTT